This T cell receptor (beta chain) was retrieved from a study of cytomegalovirus exposure and HLA in healthy donors. Germline V gene lookup returns CDR1 LNHDA and CDR2 SQIVND (reference sequence). This CDR3 contains 13 residues. Trimming removed 5 bases at V and 9 bases at J, with 14 bases between. In regard to this clone: The antigen remains unidentified.

The study's findings and limits: A later analysis associated some 18,000 TCR beta sequences with HLA alleles at a 0.05 false discovery rate. Further analysis was carried out later, and it showed several of the most significant clusters appearing linked to common viral pathogens. According to a later analysis, most TCR beta chains associated with CMV appeared HLA-restricted.

The PCR had 60 Vbeta and 13 Jbeta primers. The method was immunoSEQ multiplex PCR; TCRdb's version includes in-frame clones alone and lacks a portion of them. Among 130,000 to 150,000 clones listed, around 76% were seen once. The chain recombines TRBV19 with TRBJ1-5, with D hard to call. This TCR came from a male donor in good health and CMV-seronegative. Sequencing was performed on PBMCs. The CDR3 DNA follows: TGTGCCAGTAGTGTTTCCCTTGAGTGGCCCCAGCATTTT. Its translation is CASSVSLEWPQHF.